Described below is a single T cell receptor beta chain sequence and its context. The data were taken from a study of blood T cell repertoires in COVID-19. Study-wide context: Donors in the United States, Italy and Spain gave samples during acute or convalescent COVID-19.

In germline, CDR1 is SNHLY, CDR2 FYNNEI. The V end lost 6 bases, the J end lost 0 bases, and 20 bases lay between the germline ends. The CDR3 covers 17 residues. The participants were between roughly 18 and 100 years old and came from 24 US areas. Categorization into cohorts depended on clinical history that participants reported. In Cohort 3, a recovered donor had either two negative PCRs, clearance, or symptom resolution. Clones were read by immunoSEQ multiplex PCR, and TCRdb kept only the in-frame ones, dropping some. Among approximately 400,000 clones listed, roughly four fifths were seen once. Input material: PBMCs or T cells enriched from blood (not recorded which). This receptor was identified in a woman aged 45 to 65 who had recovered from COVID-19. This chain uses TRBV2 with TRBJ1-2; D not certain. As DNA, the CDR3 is TGTGCCAGCAGATCCCCTGGGGAGCCCGGGTCTAACTATGGCTACACCTTC. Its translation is CASRSPGEPGSNYGYTF. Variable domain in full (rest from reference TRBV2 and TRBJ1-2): EPEVTQTPSHQVTQMGQEVILRCVPISNHLYFYWYRQILGQKVEFLVSFYNNEISEKSEIFDDQFSVERPDGSNFTLKIRSTKLEDSAMYFCASRSPGEPGSNYGYTFGSGTRLTVV.